This T cell receptor beta chain was found in a study of cytomegalovirus exposure and HLA in healthy donors. Broader study findings: An observed cluster of highly shared sequence variants was recorded as a likely sequencing artifact.

Note on this clone: Its antigen is not identified.

This PCR relied on a set of 60 Vbeta primers and 13 Jbeta primers. The repertoire was sequenced with immunoSEQ multiplex PCR; TCRdb's copy has only in-frame clones and lacks some. The sample contains about 140,000 clones, approximately 78% of which appear only once. CDR1 is SGHNT and CDR2 is YYREEE in the germline V gene (reference sequence). V was clipped by 4 bases and J by 2 bases, with 20 bases between them. CDR3 length: 17 amino acids. The sample taken for sequencing was PBMCs. The receptor comes from a man aged 18 to 30 in good health and CMV-seropositive. The chain carries TRBV5-4 and TRBJ2-3; perhaps TRBD2 as D (5 bases). The CDR3 nucleotides are TGTGCCAGCAGCGTCCGAGGGTCCATGCAGGACACAGATACGCAGTATTTT. It codes for CASSVRGSMQDTDTQYF.